These T cell receptor beta chains were read from a single sample in a study of T-cell reconstitution after alpha-beta-depleted transplantation in children. Each CDR3 protein gets one entry after TCRdb re-called the PCR reads with MiXCR. The data hold about 1,000,000 distinct CDR3 sequences, with roughly 29% observed a single time. The source was PBMCs, mostly from graft donor cells, collected 360 days after TCRalphabeta/CD19-depleted stem cell transplant. The source of these receptors is a boy less than two years old who had a stem cell transplant for SCID, so the T cells may come from the graft donor. Each CDR3 is given with its conserved first and last residue. The D gene is left open where the match is weak. The size field is filled for only some rows; it gives once, few, many or a size class.

TRBJ1-1 | TRBV5-1 | TRBD1 | NA | CASSTLQGANTEAFF | TGCGCCAGCAGCACCCTACAGGGGGCGAACACTGAAGCTTTCTTT
TRBJ2-7 | TRBV6-1 | NA | many | CASSVDRNYEQYF | TGTGCCAGCAGTGTGGACAGAAACTACGAGCAGTACTTC
TRBJ2-1 | TRBV24-1 | TRBD2 | NA | CATSRPGGYNEQFF | TGTGCCACCTCTCGGCCGGGGGGGTACAATGAGCAGTTCTTC
TRBJ2-4 | TRBV20-1 | NA | few | CSASIGQMTKNIQYF | TGCAGTGCTAGTATAGGACAGATGACCAAAAACATTCAGTACTTC
TRBJ2-6 | TRBV27 | TRBD1 | NA | CASSRDRSSGANVLTF | TGTGCCAGCAGCCGGGACAGGAGCTCTGGGGCCAACGTCCTGACTTTC
TRBJ2-3 | TRBV27 | TRBD2 | NA | CASSSLGTSGTNSGTDTQYF | TGTGCCAGCAGCTCCCTCGGGACTAGCGGTACGAACAGTGGCACAGATACGCAGTATTTT
TRBJ2-6 | TRBV6-2/TRBV6-3 | NA | NA | CASKEPSGANVLTF | TGTGCCAGCAAAGAACCATCTGGGGCCAACGTCCTGACTTTC
TRBJ1-2 | TRBV28 | TRBD1 | NA | CASSLLTGFGGYTF | TGTGCCAGCAGTTTATTGACAGGGTTCGGTGGCTACACCTTC
TRBJ2-3 | TRBV5-1 | NA | NA | CASSLPSGTDTQYF | TGCGCCAGCAGCTTGCCTAGTGGCACAGATACGCAGTATTTT
TRBJ2-1 | TRBV5-1 | NA | NA | CASSSGFNEQFF | TGCGCCAGCAGCTCAGGCTTCAATGAGCAGTTCTTC
TRBJ2-5 | TRBV7-2 | TRBD2 | few | CASSLLARFQETQYF | TGTGCCAGCAGCCTACTAGCGCGGTTTCAAGAGACCCAGTACTTC
TRBJ1-1 | TRBV12-3/TRBV12-4 | TRBD1 | few | CASSLRGTGGHTEAFF | TGTGCCAGCAGTTTAAGGGGGACAGGGGGCCACACTGAAGCTTTCTTT